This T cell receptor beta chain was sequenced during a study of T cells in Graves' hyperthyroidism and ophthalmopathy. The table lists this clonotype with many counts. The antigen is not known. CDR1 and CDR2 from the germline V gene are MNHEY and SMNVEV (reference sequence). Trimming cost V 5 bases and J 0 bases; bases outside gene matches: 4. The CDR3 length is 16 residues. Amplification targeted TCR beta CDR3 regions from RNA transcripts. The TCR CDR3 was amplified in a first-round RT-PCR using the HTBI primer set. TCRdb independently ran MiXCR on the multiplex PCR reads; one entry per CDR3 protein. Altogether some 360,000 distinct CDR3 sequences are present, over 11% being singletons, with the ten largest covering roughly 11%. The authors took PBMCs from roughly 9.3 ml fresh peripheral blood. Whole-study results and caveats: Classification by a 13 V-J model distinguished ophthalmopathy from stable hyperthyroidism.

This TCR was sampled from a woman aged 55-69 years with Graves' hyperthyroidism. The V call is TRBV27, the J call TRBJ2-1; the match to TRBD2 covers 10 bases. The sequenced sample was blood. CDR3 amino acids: CASSKAGGYSYNEQFF. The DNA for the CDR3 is TGTGCCAGCAGTAAAGCGGGAGGGTACTCCTACAATGAGCAGTTCTTC.